Each of the 28 T cell receptor beta chains below was sequenced from the same sample in a study of blood T cell repertoires in COVID-19. Clones were read by immunoSEQ multiplex PCR, and TCRdb kept only the in-frame ones, dropping some. This table has tens of thousands of clones, 85% to 90% appearing once. The sequenced material came from peripheral blood. Receptors were obtained from a man older than 75 in a cohort sampled during active COVID-19.

CDR3 loop: CASSLQDTLNTEAFF. The CDR3 coding sequence is TGTGCCAGCAGCCTGCAGGACACCCTGAACACTGAAGCTTTCTTT. V gene TRBV9 combines with J gene TRBJ1-1, with D perhaps TRBD1 (5 bases). Germline loops: CDR1 SGDLS, CDR2 YYNGEE. The CDR3 consists of 15 residues. V shed 4 bases and J shed 0 bases, with 13 bases lying between them. Complete variable domain (other parts from reference TRBV9 and TRBJ1-1): DSGVTQTPKHLITATGQRVTLRCSPRSGDLSVYWYQQSLDQGLQFLIQYYNGEERAKGNILERFSAQQFPDLHSELNLSSLELGDSALYFCASSLQDTLNTEAFFGQGTRLTVV.

The chain employs TRBV3-1 (or the pseudogene TRBV3-2) and TRBJ1-1; perhaps TRBD1 as D (5 bases). Germline V gene data show CDR1 as LGHDT and CDR2 as YNNKEL (reference sequence). The CDR3 runs to 15 residues. V gave up 4 bases and J gave up 1 base, with 13 bases separating them. CDR3 nucleotide sequence: TGTGCCAGCAGCCCCTACACCCAGGGGAACACTGAAGCTTTCTTT. It specifies CASSPYTQGNTEAFF.

V and J are TRBV11-2 and TRBJ1-4; perhaps TRBD1 as D (5 bases). Germline lookup yields CDR1 SGHAT and CDR2 FQNNGV. Trimming stripped 3 bases from V and 7 bases from J, with 9 bases between. The CDR3 is made up of 13 amino acids. Here the CDR3 reads CASSFQGGEKLFF. DNA of the CDR3: TGTGCCAGCAGCTTTCAGGGTGGTGAAAAACTGTTTTTT.

The rearrangement links TRBV27 to TRBJ1-6, with 7 bases matching TRBD1. The CDR3 runs to 16 residues. The V and J ends lost 6 bases and 0 bases, in that order; junction bases with no gene match: 5. Germline CDR1 MNHEY, CDR2 SMNVEV (reference sequence). CDR3 nucleotide sequence: TGTGCCAGCAGCCTGGGACAGAGCTCCTATAATTCACCCCTCCACTTT. It specifies CASSLGQSSYNSPLHF.

The chain is built from TRBV5-1 and TRBJ2-2; 9 positions match TRBD1. V dropped 7 bases and J dropped 0; count of bases not matched to a gene: 1. The germline gives CDR1 SGHRS, CDR2 YFSETQ. CDR3 size: 14 residues. This chain's CDR3 is CASGQGPNTGELFF. The CDR3 coding sequence is TGCGCCAGCGGACAGGGGCCGAACACCGGGGAGCTGTTTTTT.

The V and J genes are TRBV18 and TRBJ1-2, with 7 bases matching TRBD1. The J segment lost 10 bases and the V segment lost 1 base, leaving 6 bases of the junction unmatched. The CDR3 runs 13 residues. Germline CDR1 KGHSH, CDR2 LQKENI. The CDR3 protein is CASSPQGQFPYTF. In DNA, the CDR3 is TGTGCCAGCTCACCACAGGGACAGTTCCCCTACACCTTC.

The CDR3: CASSSTGGNQPQHF. The DNA of the CDR3 is TGTGCCAGCAGCTCCACAGGGGGCAATCAGCCCCAGCATTTT. The J gene is TRBJ1-5, the V gene TRBV7-2, with 7 bases matching TRBD1. The trim removed 4 bases at V and 2 bases at J, leaving 2 bases unmatched. The CDR3 spans 14 residues. From germline, CDR1 is SGHTA and CDR2 FQGNSA.

The gene calls are TRBV9 and TRBJ1-2; D is unclear. Germline values: CDR1 SGDLS, CDR2 YYNGEE. V was clipped by 0 bases and J by 5 bases, with 11 bases between them. The CDR3 has 14 amino acids. CDR3 loop: CASSVGGSRYGYTF. For the CDR3, the DNA is TGTGCCAGCAGCGTAGGCGGCAGTCGGTATGGCTACACCTTC.

This clone is a singleton in its sample. This chain joins TRBV12-3 or TRBV12-4 and TRBJ2-1; D remains ambiguous. Trimming pared 6 bases from V and 8 bases from J, leaving 8 bases between. The CDR3 has 11 amino acids. CDR3 nucleotides: TGTGCCAGCAGGCTCACGGATGAGCAGTTCTTC. Its translation is CASRLTDEQFF.

The chain carries TRBV27 and TRBJ1-2; possibly TRBD1 for D (5 bases). CDR1 MNHEY and CDR2 SMNVEV come from the germline V gene (reference sequence). The CDR3 totals 16 residues. Trimming shortened V by 5 bases and J by 7 bases, and 23 bases separated the two germline ends. CDR3 nucleotide sequence: TGTGCCAGCAGTCTCCTTGGGGCGCAGCTACTTAGTGGCTACACCTTC. This codes for CASSLLGAQLLSGYTF.

The J gene is TRBJ2-1, the V gene TRBV7-2; TRBD2 aligns across 8 bases. Germline loops: CDR1 SGHTA, CDR2 FQGNSA. The CDR3 is made up of 16 amino acids. The ends lost 2 bases at V and 2 bases at J; junction bases unmatched: 5. CDR3 DNA sequence: TGTGCCAGCAGCTTATTTAACGGGGGGGCCTACAATGAGCAGTTCTTC. Translating gives CASSLFNGGAYNEQFF.

Only a few counts were recorded for this clone. The chain links TRBV5-1 to TRBJ1-3; 7 bases fit TRBD1. The CDR3 runs to 16 residues. V dropped 4 bases and J dropped 0; count of bases not matched to a gene: 7. Germline V CDR1 and CDR2: SGHRS, YFSETQ. The CDR3 loop is CASSSGQALSGNTIYF. The CDR3 region has the DNA TGCGCCAGCAGCAGCGGACAGGCTCTCTCTGGAAACACCATATATTTT.

The chain combines TRBV5-4 with TRBJ2-4; 10 nucleotides line up with TRBD1. This CDR3 comprises 17 residues. The germline gives CDR1 SGHNT, CDR2 YYREEE (reference sequence). Unmatched junction bases numbered 12, after V lost 3 bases and J lost 6 bases. The CDR3 bases are TGTGCCAGCAGCTGGAACCCGGGACAGGGGAGGAGAAACATTCAGTACTTC. Translation: CASSWNPGQGRRNIQYF.

This chain uses TRBV28 with TRBJ1-5; unclear D gene. The germline V and J ends were trimmed by 6 bases and 1 base, with 10 bases remaining between them. The germline V gene has CDR1 MDHEN and CDR2 SYDVKM. The CDR3 contains 14 residues. CDR3 amino acids: CASRGGVSNQPQHF. DNA of the CDR3: TGTGCCAGCAGGGGAGGTGTGAGCAATCAGCCCCAGCATTTT.

The chain has TRBV6-1 and TRBJ2-7; 9 bases line up with TRBD1. The CDR3 is 14 residues long. Looked up from germline, CDR1 is MNHNS and CDR2 is SASEGT. Trimming took 11 bases from V and 7 from J; bases not matched to a gene: 15. The CDR3 reads CAATREQGAWEQYF. CDR3 bases: TGTGCCGCAACCCGGGAACAGGGGGCATGGGAGCAGTACTTC.

The chain couples TRBV27 to TRBJ2-3; TRBD2 matches 12 bases. The CDR3 sequence is 17 residues long. Germline V gene sequence: CDR1 MNHEY, CDR2 SMNVEV (reference sequence). The J segment lost 4 bases and the V segment lost 8 bases, leaving 13 bases of the junction unmatched. CDR3 sequence: CASGRLAGALGADTQYF. CDR3 DNA sequence: TGTGCCAGCGGCAGACTAGCGGGGGCTTTAGGTGCAGATACGCAGTATTTT.

The chain couples TRBV6-4 to TRBJ1-1; D remains ambiguous. Trimming pared 2 bases from V and 0 bases from J, leaving 10 bases between. CDR3 size: 15 residues. Germline loops: CDR1 MRHNA, CDR2 SNTAGT. The CDR3 reads CASSDADGMNTEAFF. DNA for the CDR3: TGTGCCAGCAGTGACGCGGACGGGATGAACACTGAAGCTTTCTTT.

The V gene is TRBV7-9, the J gene TRBJ1-4, with TRBD1 matching over 7 bases. The CDR3 consists of 15 residues. Germline CDR1 is SEHNR and CDR2 is FQNEAQ (reference sequence). V shed 1 base and J 5 bases; nucleotides not matched to a gene: 4. The CDR3 spells CASSLGDRTNEKLFF. The CDR3 DNA reads as TGTGCCAGCAGCTTAGGGGACAGAACGAATGAAAAACTGTTTTTT.

The chain recombines TRBV7-9 with TRBJ2-6, with a weak D call TRBD1 (6 bases). Trimming left V 5 bases short and J 2 bases short, with 7 bases between. This CDR3 spans 14 amino acids. The germline V gene encodes CDR1 SEHNR and CDR2 FQNEAQ (reference sequence). The CDR3 region has the DNA TGTGCCAGCAGCAACAGGGCTGGGGCCAACGTCCTGACTTTC. Encoded protein: CASSNRAGANVLTF.

The CDR3 reads CATLGEGEAFF. The CDR3 nucleotides read TGTGCCACCCTAGGGGAGGGAGAAGCTTTCTTT. This chain connects TRBV12-3 or TRBV12-4 to TRBJ1-1, with D possibly matching TRBD1 (5 bases). This CDR3 region has 11 residues. Trimming took off 10 bases at V and 8 bases at J, with 14 bases between the two ends.

The CDR3 here is CASSQTGWFAGELFF. The CDR3 DNA sequence: TGTGCCAGCAGCCAGACAGGGTGGTTCGCCGGGGAGCTGTTTTTT. The V and J genes are TRBV5-8 and TRBJ2-2; the match to TRBD1 covers 7 bases. Germline trimming cut 4 bases from V and 6 bases from J; bases unmatched to any gene: 9. Germline V CDR1 and CDR2: SGHTS, YDEGEE. CDR3 length: 15 residues.

The chain recombines TRBV5-6 with TRBJ1-2, with 7 positions matching TRBD1. The ends lost 2 bases at V and 6 bases at J; junction bases unmatched: 1. Germline values: CDR1 SGHDT, CDR2 YYEEEE. This CDR3 is built from 12 residues. The CDR3 spells CASSLGQDGYTF. CDR3 DNA sequence: TGTGCCAGCAGCTTAGGACAGGATGGCTACACCTTC.

This clone showed up just a few times. The V gene is TRBV2, the J gene TRBJ1-2, with D tentatively TRBD1 (5 bases). The CDR3 has 14 residues. Trimming pared 2 bases from V and 9 bases from J, leaving 16 bases between. CDR1 is SNHLY, CDR2 FYNNEI, per germline. The CDR3 is CASSEWGRAPSYTF. CDR3 nucleotides: TGTGCCAGCAGTGAATGGGGCCGGGCCCCGAGCTACACCTTC.

This clone was counted only a few times. The rearrangement uses TRBV5-1 and TRBJ2-7; TRBD1 aligns across 8 bases. The CDR3 sequence is 15 residues long. The junction had 10 bases not matched to a gene; V was cut back by 7 bases and J by 1 base. Germline CDR1 reads SGHRS; CDR2 reads YFSETQ. The CDR3: CASRTGTGSSYEQYF. CDR3 coding DNA: TGCGCCAGCCGGACAGGGACGGGGAGTTCCTACGAGCAGTACTTC.

This clone was counted between two and nine times. The J gene is TRBJ2-5, the V gene TRBV6-2 or TRBV6-3, with D hard to call. This CDR3 spans 13 amino acids. V was pared by 4 bases and J by 1 base, with 7 bases between. Germline V gene data show CDR1 as MNHEY and CDR2 as SVGEGT. DNA of the CDR3: TGTGCCAGCAGTTTCCTCTCCCAAGAGACCCAGTACTTC. Residues: CASSFLSQETQYF.

The chain has TRBV24-1 and TRBJ2-2, with TRBD1 matching 7 bases. Trimming cost V 7 bases and J 2 bases; bases outside gene matches: 3. CDR3 size: 14 residues. The germline V gene has CDR1 KGHDR and CDR2 SFDVKD. CDR3 loop: CATRGTANTGELFF. CDR3 DNA: TGTGCCACCAGGGGGACAGCAAACACCGGGGAGCTGTTTTTT.

V is TRBV5-1 and J is TRBJ2-7; TRBD1 is a possible D gene (6 bases). V lost 4 bases and J 3 bases, leaving 14 bases between the germline ends. In germline, CDR1 is SGHRS, CDR2 YFSETQ. The CDR3 has 14 amino acids. In DNA, the CDR3 is TGCGCCAGCAGCCCCGGGACACAAGGCTACGAGCAGTACGTC. It yields the protein CASSPGTQGYEQYV.

The rearrangement links TRBV7-2 to TRBJ1-6; 9 nucleotides line up with TRBD1. CDR3 length: 15 residues. V lost 5 bases and J lost 4; bases outside the gene matches: 3. Germline-derived CDR1 and CDR2 are SGHTA and FQGNSA. DNA for the CDR3: TGTGCCAGCAGCCGCGACAGGGGGTATAATTCACCCCTCCACTTT. It is translated as CASSRDRGYNSPLHF.